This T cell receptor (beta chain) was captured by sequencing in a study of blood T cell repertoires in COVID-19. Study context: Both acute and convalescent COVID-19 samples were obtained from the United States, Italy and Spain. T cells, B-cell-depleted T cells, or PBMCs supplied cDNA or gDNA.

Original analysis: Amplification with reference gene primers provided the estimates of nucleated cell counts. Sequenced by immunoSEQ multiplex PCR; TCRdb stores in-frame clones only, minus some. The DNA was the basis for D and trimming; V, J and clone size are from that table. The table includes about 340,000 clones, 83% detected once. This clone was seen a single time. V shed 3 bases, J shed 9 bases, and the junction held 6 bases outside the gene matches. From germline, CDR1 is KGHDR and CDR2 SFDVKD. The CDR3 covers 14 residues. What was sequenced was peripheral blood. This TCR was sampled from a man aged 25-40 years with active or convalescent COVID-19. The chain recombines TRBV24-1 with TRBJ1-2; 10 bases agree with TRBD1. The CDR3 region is CATSDLRTGGSYTF. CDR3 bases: TGTGCCACCAGTGATCTTCGGACAGGGGGAAGCTACACCTTC.